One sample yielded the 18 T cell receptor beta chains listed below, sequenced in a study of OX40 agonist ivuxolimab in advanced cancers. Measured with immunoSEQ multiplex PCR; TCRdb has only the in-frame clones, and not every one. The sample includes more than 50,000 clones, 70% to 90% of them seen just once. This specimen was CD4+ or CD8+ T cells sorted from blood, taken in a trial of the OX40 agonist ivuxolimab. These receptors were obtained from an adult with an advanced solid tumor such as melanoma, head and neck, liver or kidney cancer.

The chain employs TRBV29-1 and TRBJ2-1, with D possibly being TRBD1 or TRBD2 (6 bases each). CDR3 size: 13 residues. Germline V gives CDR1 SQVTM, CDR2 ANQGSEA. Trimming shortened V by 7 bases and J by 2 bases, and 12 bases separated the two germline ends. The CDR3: CSAGGDTYNEQFF. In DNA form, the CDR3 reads TGCAGCGCCGGAGGGGACACCTACAATGAGCAGTTCTTC.

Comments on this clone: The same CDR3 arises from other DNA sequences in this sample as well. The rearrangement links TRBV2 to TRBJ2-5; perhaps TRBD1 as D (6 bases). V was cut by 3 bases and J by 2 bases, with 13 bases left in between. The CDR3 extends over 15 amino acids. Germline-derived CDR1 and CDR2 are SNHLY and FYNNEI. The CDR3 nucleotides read TGTGCCAGCAGTGAGTCCAGGGGTGAGCAAGAGACCCAGTACTTC. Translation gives CASSESRGEQETQYF. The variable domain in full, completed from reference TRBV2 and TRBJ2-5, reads EPEVTQTPSHQVTQMGQEVILRCVPISNHLYFYWYRQILGQKVEFLVSFYNNEISEKSEIFDDQFSVERPDGSNFTLKIRSTKLEDSAMYFCASSESRGEQETQYFGPGTRLLVL.

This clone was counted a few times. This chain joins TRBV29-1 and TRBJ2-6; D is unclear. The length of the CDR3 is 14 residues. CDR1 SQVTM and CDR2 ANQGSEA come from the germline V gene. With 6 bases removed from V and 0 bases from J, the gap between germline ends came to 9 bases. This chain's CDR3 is CSVPKTSGANVLTF. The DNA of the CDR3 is TGCAGCGTGCCCAAGACCTCTGGGGCCAACGTCCTGACTTTC.

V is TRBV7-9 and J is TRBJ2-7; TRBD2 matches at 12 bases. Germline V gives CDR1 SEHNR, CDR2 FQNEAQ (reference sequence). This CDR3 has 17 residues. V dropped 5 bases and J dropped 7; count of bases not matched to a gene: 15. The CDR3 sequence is CASSHRGLAGGPVEQYF. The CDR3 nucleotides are TGTGCCAGCAGCCATAGGGGGCTAGCGGGAGGGCCGGTGGAGCAGTACTTC.

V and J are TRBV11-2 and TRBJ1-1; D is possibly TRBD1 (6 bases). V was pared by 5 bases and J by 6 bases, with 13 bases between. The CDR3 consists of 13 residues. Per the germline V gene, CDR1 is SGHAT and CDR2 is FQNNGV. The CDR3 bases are TGTGCCAGCAGCCACCCGGGGGGGCCTGAAGCTTTCTTT. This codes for CASSHPGGPEAFF. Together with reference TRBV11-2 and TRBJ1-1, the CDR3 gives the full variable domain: EAGVAQSPRYKIIEKRQSVAFWCNPISGHATLYWYQQILGQGPKLLIQFQNNGVVDDSQLPKDRFSAERLKGVDSTLKIQPAKLEDSAVYLCASSHPGGPEAFFGQGTRLTVV.

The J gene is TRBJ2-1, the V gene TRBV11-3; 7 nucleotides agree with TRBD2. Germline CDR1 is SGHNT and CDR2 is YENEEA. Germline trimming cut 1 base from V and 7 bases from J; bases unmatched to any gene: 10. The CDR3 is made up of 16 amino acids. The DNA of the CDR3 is TGTGCCAGCAGCTTAGTGTTAGCGGGTAAAGCGAATGAGCAGTTCTTC. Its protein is CASSLVLAGKANEQFF.

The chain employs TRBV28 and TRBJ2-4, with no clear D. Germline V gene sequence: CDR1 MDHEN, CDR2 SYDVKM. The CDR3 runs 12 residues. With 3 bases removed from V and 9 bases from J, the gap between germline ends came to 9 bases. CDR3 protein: CASSLSQVIQYF. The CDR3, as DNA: TGTGCCAGCAGTTTGAGCCAGGTCATTCAGTACTTC. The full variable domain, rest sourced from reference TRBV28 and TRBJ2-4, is DVKVTQSSRYLVKRTGEKVFLECVQDMDHENMFWYRQDPGLGLRLIYFSYDVKMKEKGDIPEGYSVSREKKERFSLILESASTNQTSMYLCASSLSQVIQYFGAGTRLSVL.

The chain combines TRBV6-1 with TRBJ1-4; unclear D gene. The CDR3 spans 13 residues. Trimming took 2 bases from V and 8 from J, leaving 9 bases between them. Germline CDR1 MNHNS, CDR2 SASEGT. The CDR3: CASSEQLWEKLFF. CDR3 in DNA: TGTGCCAGCAGTGAACAGCTTTGGGAAAAACTGTTTTTT.

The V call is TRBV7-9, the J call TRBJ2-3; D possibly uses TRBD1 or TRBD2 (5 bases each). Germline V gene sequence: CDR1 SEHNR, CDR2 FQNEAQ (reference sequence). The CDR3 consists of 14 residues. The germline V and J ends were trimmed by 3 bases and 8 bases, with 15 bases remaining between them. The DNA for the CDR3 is TGTGCCAGCAGCTTCGGGGCCCCAACGGGTACGCAGTATTTT. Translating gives CASSFGAPTGTQYF. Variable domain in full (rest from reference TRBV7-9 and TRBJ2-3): DTGVSQNPRHKITKRGQNVTFRCDPISEHNRLYWYRQTLGQGPEFLTYFQNEAQLEKSRLLSDRFSAERPKGSFSTLEIQRTEQGDSAMYLCASSFGAPTGTQYFGPGTRLTVL.

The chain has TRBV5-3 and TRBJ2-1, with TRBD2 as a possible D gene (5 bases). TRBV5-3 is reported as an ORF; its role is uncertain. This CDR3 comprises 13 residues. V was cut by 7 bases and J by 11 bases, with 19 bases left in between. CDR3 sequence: CARLLDPKSQQFF. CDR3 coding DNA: TGTGCCAGACTACTAGACCCGAAAAGCCAGCAGTTCTTC.

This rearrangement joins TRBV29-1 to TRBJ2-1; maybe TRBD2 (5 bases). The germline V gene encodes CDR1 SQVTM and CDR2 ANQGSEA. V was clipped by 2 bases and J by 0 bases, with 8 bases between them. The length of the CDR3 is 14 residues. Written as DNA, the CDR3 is TGCAGCGTTGAAACGAGGGTCTCCTACAATGAGCAGTTCTTC. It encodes CSVETRVSYNEQFF.

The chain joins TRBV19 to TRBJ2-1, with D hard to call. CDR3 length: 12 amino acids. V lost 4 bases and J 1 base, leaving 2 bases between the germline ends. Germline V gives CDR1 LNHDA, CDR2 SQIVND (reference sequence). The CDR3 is CASSRSYNEQFF. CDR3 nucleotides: TGTGCCAGTAGTAGGTCCTACAATGAGCAGTTCTTC.

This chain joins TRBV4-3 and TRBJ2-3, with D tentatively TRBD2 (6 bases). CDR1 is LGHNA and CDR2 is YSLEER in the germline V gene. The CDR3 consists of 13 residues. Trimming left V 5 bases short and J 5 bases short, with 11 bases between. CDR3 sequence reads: CASSGTALDTQYF. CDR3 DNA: TGCGCCAGCAGCGGGACTGCCTTAGATACGCAGTATTTT.

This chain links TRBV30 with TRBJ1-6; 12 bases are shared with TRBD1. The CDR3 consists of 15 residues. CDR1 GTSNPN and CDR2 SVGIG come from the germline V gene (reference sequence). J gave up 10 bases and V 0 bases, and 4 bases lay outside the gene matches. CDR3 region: CAWSVGTGGLSPLHF. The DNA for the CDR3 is TGTGCCTGGAGTGTAGGGACAGGGGGCCTCTCACCCCTCCACTTT.

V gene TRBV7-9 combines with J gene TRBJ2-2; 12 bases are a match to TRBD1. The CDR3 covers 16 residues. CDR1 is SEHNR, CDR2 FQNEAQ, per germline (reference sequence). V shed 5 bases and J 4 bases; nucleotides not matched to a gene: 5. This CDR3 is CASSTGTGGITGELFF. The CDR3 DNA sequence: TGTGCCAGCAGCACCGGGACAGGGGGCATCACCGGGGAGCTGTTTTTT.

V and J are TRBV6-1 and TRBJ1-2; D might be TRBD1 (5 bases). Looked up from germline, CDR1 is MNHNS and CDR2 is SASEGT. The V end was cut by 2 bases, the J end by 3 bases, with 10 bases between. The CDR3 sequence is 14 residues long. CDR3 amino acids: CASSERGGDYGYTF. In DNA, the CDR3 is TGTGCCAGCAGTGAACGGGGGGGAGACTATGGCTACACCTTC.

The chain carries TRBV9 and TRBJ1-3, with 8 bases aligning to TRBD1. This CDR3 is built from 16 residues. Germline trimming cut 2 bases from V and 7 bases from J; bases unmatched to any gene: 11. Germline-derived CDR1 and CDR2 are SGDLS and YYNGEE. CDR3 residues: CASSVGGTGSWNTIYF. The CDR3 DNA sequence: TGTGCCAGCAGCGTGGGCGGGACAGGATCTTGGAACACCATATATTTT.

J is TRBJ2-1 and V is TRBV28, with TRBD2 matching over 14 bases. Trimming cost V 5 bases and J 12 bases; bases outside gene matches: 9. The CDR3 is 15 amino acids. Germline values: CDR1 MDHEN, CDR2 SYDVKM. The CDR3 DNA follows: TGTGCCAGCAGTCGAGGGACTAGCGGGAGTTCAGGGCAGTTCTTC. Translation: CASSRGTSGSSGQFF.